This TCR beta chain was sequenced for a study of T cell responses to AZD1222 COVID-19 vaccine (dated by TCRdb to the early 2020s). Some background on the complete study: A total of just over 230 trial participants underwent TCR sequencing, of whom around 210 had received two doses of AZD1222 and around 25 had received two doses of the MenACWY control vaccine. Enrollment into the trials was organized by age into subgroups of 18-55, 56-69 and 70-plus years, and those subgroups contained approximately 150, 30 and 60 TCR-sequenced participants, respectively. Broader findings and caveats from the paper: Epitopes outside the regions mutated in the B.1.351 and B.1.1.7 variants were reportedly recognized by nearly half of the unique spike-specific TCRs. Vaccine-associated CD4 TCRs spanned the whole spike protein, with dominant responses in regions 160-218 and 743-854. Spike-specific TCR breadth and depth rose significantly after two AZD1222 doses compared with day 0 and with MenACWY recipients. In the small 56-69-year group, the increase in depth fell short of significance, most likely because of low power. Most participants were white British and females outnumbered males, and the authors suggested that clonal diversity may have been underestimated. Because no samples from the day 14 peak response were available, repertoires could be characterized only after the peak T cell response. Only five to seven AZD1222 recipients were SARS-CoV-2 seropositive at baseline, limiting conclusions about previously exposed vaccinees.

This clone was seen a few times. Its antigen is currently not known. The sample holds no much larger clone one base away, and base qualities are not on file. The CDR3 regions of human TCRbeta chains were analyzed by immunosequencing. Concerning the study's data processing: Repertoire TCRs were checked for matches against a reference library of SARS-CoV-2-specific TCRs that had been generated using the MIRA antigen-specificity platform. Breadth was defined as the fraction of unique TCRs that were SARS-CoV-2-associated. Depth was defined as the fraction of total T cells that were SARS-CoV-2-associated. Using the MIRA data, every spike-specific TCR was mapped to the spike region that the TCR reacted to and assigned to either a CD4 or a CD8 class. Log10-transformed breadth and depth values were compared by one-way ANOVA with Sidak's multiple comparisons tests. As stored in TCRdb, this immuneACCESS dataset retains in-frame rearrangements with V and J assigned. A fraction of the clones does not appear; measured against another copy, unresolved V genes explain less than half of the discrepancy, and the remainder lacks a known reason. V, J and clone size were drawn from that table, and D and trimming were deduced from the DNA. The sample data list about 150,000 clones, and about 89% of these were observed just once. About 7.5% of the sample is held by the ten biggest clonotypes.

The sample's time point, from its label and the paper: about 28 days (+/-7) after the second vaccine dose. The sample's treatment or condition label, in plain terms: meningococcal conjugate vaccine given as trial control. The vaccinee samples were drawn from two UK trials, COV001 and COV002, one of which was a single-blind randomized controlled phase 2/3 trial testing AZD1222 (ChAdOx1 nCoV-19) in healthy adults. For TCRbeta chain sequencing, PBMC samples from trial participants were taken at day 0 and at day 28 after the second dose. CDR1 and CDR2 are drawn from the germline V gene: SGHTA, FQGNSA. CDR3 length: 12 amino acids, cysteine to phenylalanine. The kept DNA is CDR3 alone, 36 bases in frame from the first base. Relative to germline, V is 2 bases shorter and J is 5 bases shorter, with 7 bases between their ends.

This material consisted of peripheral blood, taken 28 days after the second dose of the MenACWY control vaccine. This clonotype was obtained from an adult who received the MenACWY meningococcal vaccine as a control. This chain joins TRBV7-2 to TRBJ2-7, with the D gene not clear enough to name. CDR3 region: CASSLLGNEQYF. The base sequence is TGTGCCAGCAGCTTACTCGGCAACGAGCAGTACTTC.